Shown below are 4 T cell receptor beta chains from a single sample sequenced in a study of human T cells and chemical hapten exposure. From the RACE reads, TCRdb called clonotypes with MiXCR, one entry per CDR3 protein. Of 110,000 to 150,000 distinct CDR3 sequences in the sample, 12% were seen once. The time point was: patch test 2, 6 weeks after DPC sensitization. Treatment denoted: therapeutic diphenylcyclopropenone sensitization with weekly scalp DPC. The input for sequencing was whole blood, taken in connection with sensitization to the hapten diphenylcyclopropenone (DPC). The source of these receptors is a woman in her forties or fifties with alopecia areata. Some clones in this sample may be carry-over from other donors' samples.

This clonotype has just a few counts. V usage is TRBV6-6 and J usage is TRBJ2-7; TRBD2 is a possible D gene (6 bases). There are 14 residues in the CDR3. Per germline, CDR1 MNHNY and CDR2 SVGAGI (reference sequence). Trimming took off 0 bases at V and 3 bases at J, with 9 bases between the two ends. The CDR3 sequence: CASSYSGTFYEQYF. As DNA, the CDR3 is TGTGCCAGCAGTTACTCCGGGACTTTCTACGAGCAGTACTTC.

This chain joins TRBV6-1 and TRBJ1-5, with no clear D. CDR1 MNHNS and CDR2 SASEGT come from the germline V gene. Trimming removed 7 bases at V and 1 base at J, with 11 bases between. The CDR3 covers 14 residues. Written as DNA, the CDR3 is TGTGCCAGCACCCTCACCGTGAGCAATCAGCCCCAGCATTTT. This gives the protein CASTLTVSNQPQHF.

This clonotype turned up a few times. The V and J genes are TRBV12-3 or TRBV12-4 and TRBJ2-2; TRBD2 agrees at 9 bases. CDR3 size: 17 residues. V shed 7 bases and J 7 bases; nucleotides not matched to a gene: 16. Written as DNA, the CDR3 is TGTGCCAGCACCATGGAGGACTTAGCGGGAGCCGTCGGGGAGCTGTTTTTT. It codes for CASTMEDLAGAVGELFF.

This chain links TRBV3-1 with TRBJ2-7, with 7 bases identical to TRBD1. Germline V lookup: CDR1 LGHDT, CDR2 YNNKEL (reference sequence). J gave up 2 bases and V 4 bases, and 5 bases lay outside the gene matches. This CDR3 region has 14 residues. CDR3 amino acids: CASSPRDSAYEQYF. The CDR3 nucleotides read TGTGCCAGCAGCCCCAGGGACAGCGCCTACGAGCAGTACTTC.